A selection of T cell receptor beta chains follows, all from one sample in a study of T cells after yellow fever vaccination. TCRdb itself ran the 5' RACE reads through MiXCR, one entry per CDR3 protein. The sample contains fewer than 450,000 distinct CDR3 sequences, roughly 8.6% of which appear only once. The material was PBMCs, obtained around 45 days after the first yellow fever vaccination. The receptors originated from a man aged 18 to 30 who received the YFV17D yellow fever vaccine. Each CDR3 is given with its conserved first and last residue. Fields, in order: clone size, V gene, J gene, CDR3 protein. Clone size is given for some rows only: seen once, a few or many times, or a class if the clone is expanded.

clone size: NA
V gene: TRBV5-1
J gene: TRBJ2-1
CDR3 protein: CASSEGRSSYNEQFF

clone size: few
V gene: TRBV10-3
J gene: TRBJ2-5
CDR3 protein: CAIRSPGTSGGEETQYF

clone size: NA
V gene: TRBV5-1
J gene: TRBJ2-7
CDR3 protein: CASSYHPGYEQYF

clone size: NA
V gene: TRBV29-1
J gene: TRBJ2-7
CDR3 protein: CSGLHRDSYEQYF

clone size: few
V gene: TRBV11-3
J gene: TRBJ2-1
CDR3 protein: CASSVSGGVRQFF

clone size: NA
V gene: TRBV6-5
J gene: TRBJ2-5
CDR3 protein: CASSSRLGGTQYF

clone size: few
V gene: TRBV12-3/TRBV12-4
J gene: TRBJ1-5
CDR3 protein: CASRSSGQPQHF

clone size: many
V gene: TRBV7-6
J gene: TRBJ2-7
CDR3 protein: CASSWRTGTAYEQYF

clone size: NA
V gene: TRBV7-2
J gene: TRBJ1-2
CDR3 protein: CASSFMSRGVTF

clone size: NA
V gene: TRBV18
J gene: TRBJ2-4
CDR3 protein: CASSPYTPHETKNIQYF

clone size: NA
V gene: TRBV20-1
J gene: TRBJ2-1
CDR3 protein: CCASVLAGEPSYNEQFF

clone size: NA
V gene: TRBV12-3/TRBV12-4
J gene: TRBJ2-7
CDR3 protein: CASSLLGFSYEQYF

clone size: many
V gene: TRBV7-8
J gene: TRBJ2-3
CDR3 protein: CASRQTSGGSDTQYF

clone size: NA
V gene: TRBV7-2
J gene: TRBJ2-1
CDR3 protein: CASSSLSTSGGGNEQFF

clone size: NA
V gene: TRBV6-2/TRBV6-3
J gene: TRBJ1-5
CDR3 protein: CASSGWDRGRVSNQPQHF

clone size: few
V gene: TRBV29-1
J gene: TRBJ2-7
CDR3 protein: CSVNVAGLYEQYF

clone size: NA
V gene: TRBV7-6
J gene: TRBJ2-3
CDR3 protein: CASSLTTSGGTDTQYF

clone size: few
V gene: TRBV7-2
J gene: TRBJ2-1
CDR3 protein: CASSFGGTYNEQFF

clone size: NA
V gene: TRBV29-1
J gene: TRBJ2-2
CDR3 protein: CSVEGHRPSGTGELFF

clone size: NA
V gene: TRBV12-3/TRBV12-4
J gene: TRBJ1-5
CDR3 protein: CAFSLDTFKEILNQPQHF

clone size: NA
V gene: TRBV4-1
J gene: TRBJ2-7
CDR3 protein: CASSRYGGPGEQYF

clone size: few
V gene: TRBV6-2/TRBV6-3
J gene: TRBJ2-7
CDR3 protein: CASSRQDYEQYF

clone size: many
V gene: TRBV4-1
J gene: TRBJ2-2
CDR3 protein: CASSRGNTGELFF

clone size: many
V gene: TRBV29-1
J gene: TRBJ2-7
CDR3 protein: CSVQGNSYEQYF

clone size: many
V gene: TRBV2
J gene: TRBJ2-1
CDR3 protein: CASRSLGSYNEQFF

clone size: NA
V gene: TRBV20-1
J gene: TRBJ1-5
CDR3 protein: CSVGRASNQPQHF

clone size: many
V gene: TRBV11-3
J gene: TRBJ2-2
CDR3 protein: CASSLGSSGARAGELFF

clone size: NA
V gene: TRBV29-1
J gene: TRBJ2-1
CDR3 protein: CSVGSSVLVLSYNEQFF

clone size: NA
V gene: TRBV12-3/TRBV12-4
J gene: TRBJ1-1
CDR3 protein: CASRTFMNTEAFF

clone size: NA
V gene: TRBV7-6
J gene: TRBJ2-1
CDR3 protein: CASSLEADPYNEQFF

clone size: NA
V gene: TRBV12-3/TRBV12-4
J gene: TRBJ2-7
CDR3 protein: CAKSIWTPYEQYF

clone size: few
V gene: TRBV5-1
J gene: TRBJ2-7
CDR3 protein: CASSLGAGGVYEQYF

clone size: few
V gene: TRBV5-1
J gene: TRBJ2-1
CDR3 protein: CASSTLAGGPFF

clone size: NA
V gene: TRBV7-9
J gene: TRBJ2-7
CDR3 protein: CASSPLGLRGGFEQYF

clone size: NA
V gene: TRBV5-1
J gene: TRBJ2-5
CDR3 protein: CASSRDDPKGTQYF

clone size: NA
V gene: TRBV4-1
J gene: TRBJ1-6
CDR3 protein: CASSQIQPSNSPLHF

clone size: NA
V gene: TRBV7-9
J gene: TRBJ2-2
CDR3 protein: CASSLGASGTNTGELFF

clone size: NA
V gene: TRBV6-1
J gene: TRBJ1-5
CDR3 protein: CASIRAEGSNQPQHF

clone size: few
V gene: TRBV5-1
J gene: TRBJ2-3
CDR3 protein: CASSLANSGTDTQYF

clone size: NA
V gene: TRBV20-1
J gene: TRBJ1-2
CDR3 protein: CSASPGGYGYTF

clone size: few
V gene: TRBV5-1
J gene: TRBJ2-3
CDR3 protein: CASSEGPDTQYF

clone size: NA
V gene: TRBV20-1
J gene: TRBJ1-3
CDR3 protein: CSAPQHSGNTIYF

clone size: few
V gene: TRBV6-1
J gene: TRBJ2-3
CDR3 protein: CASRSREEGDTQYF

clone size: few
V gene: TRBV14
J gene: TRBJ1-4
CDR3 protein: CASSQGTRINEKLFF

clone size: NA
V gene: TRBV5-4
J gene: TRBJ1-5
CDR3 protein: CASSTHSGYPNQPQHF

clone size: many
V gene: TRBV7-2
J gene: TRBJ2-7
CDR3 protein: CASSFGLVLYF

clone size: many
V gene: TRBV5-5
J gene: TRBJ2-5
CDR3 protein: CASSTASQETQYF